This TCR beta chain is drawn from a study of patients and donors after allogeneic stem cell transplantation (dated by TCRdb to 2018 to 2020). This clonotype appeared a few times. This clone's antigen is unknown. One base away there is no much larger clone; base qualities are not given. The protocol used for the library was RT-PCR. Sequencing relied on a NextSeq 550. TCRdb ran its own pipeline on the public reads, namely fastp trimming at Q25 and MiXCR clone calling, and kept in-frame beta chains. Entries that share a CDR3 protein sequence are merged under the most common genes and DNA. The sample data list approximately 170,000 distinct CDR3 sequences, and 30% of these were observed just once. Around 3% of the sample goes to the ten largest clones. The germline V gene encodes CDR1 MNHEY and CDR2 SMNVEV (reference sequence). Trimming accounts for 4 bases at V and 9 bases at J, while the number of junction bases matched to no gene is 11. Counted from cysteine to phenylalanine, this CDR3 has 15 amino acids. Of the read, only the CDR3 DNA is kept; its 45 bases are in frame from base 1.

Sequencing used blood, either unsorted or a sorted T cell fraction (not recorded which). In this chain, TRBV27 is recombined with TRBJ2-1, and 8 junctional nucleotides match TRBD1. The clonotype originates from a human donor who was either an allogeneic HSCT recipient or a stem cell or donor lymphocyte infusion donor (not recorded which). It is not recorded whose cells these are; they may come from a transplant donor. The CDR3 has the sequence CASSSRQGPGLEQFF. The sequence in DNA is TGTGCCAGCAGTTCCCGACAGGGGCCTGGACTTGAGCAGTTCTTC.